Sequencing of this TCR beta chain was carried out in a study of OX40 agonist ivuxolimab in advanced cancers. On the study more broadly: An anti-OX40 (CD134) antibody with agonistic activity, ivuxolimab, was administered to patients. Findings and limits, study-wide: Relative to CD4+, CD8+ T cells held more expanded clones on average. Within 6 weeks, CD4+ and CD8+ blood T cells expanded clonally at 0.1 to 3.0 mg/kg.

The CDR3 is 15 residues long. The junction had 2 bases not matched to a gene; V was cut back by 6 bases and J by 2 bases. The germline V gene has CDR1 SGHNT and CDR2 YYREEE (reference sequence). About this clone itself: Its antigen is unidentified.

The assay was immunoSEQ multiplex PCR, and TCRdb's table has in-frame clones only and misses some. The table has approximately 92,000 clones, 90% to 96% seen once. With autoimmune disease history or systemic immunosuppression, patients were excluded. The chain is built from TRBV5-4 and TRBJ2-5; TRBD2 agrees at 15 bases. The TCR originated in an adult with an advanced solid tumor such as melanoma, head and neck, liver or kidney cancer. Specimen: CD4+ or CD8+ T cells sorted from blood, collected in a trial of the OX40 agonist ivuxolimab. In DNA form, the CDR3 reads TGTGCCAGCATCGGACTAGCGGGGGGGCAAGAGACCCAGTACTTC. It encodes CASIGLAGGQETQYF.